The 7 T cell receptor beta chains given below trace back to one sample, sequenced in a study of blood T cell repertoires in COVID-19. TCRdb's table, derived via immunoSEQ multiplex PCR, lists solely in-frame clones and lacks some. The repertoire consists of under 80,000 clones, with 65% to 90% occurring once and the leading ten covering 40% to 45%. The sample taken for sequencing was peripheral blood. Receptors originate from a man aged 80 or over with acute or convalescent COVID-19.

The chain joins TRBV6-4 to TRBJ2-5, with 13 bases aligning to TRBD2. Germline CDR1 and CDR2: MRHNA and SNTAGT. CDR3 size: 19 residues. Trimming removed 6 bases from V and 2 bases from J; junction bases left unmatched: 15. The CDR3 loop is CASRPIVPTLAGGQETQYF. For the CDR3, the DNA is TGTGCCAGCAGGCCAATAGTTCCGACACTAGCGGGGGGGCAAGAGACCCAGTACTTC.

V gene TRBV2 combines with J gene TRBJ2-5, with a possible D match to TRBD2 (5 bases). This CDR3 spans 19 amino acids. CDR1 SNHLY and CDR2 FYNNEI come from the germline V gene. Trimming stripped 1 base from V and 4 bases from J, with 25 bases between. This chain's CDR3 is CASSEGTRSTIGVVETQYF. The DNA of the CDR3 is TGTGCCAGCAGTGAAGGGACTCGCAGTACCATCGGGGTGGTAGAGACCCAGTACTTC.

The chain links TRBV7-2 to TRBJ2-7, with 8 bases fitting TRBD1. Germline V CDR1 and CDR2: SGHTA, FQGNSA. With V trimmed by 6 bases and J by 2 bases, 6 bases remained unmatched. CDR3 length: 14 residues. CDR3 region: CASRLPGGPYEQYF. DNA for the CDR3: TGTGCCAGCAGGCTACCAGGGGGCCCCTACGAGCAGTACTTC.

The gene calls are TRBV7-2 and TRBJ2-1, with TRBD2 identical over 7 bases. The CDR3 is 18 residues long. The germline V gene encodes CDR1 SGHTA and CDR2 FQGNSA. V lost 1 base and J lost 1; bases outside the gene matches: 10. CDR3 DNA: TGTGCCAGCAGCTTAGTGTTGGCGGGAGCGGGGTCCTACAATGAGCAGTTCTTC. It specifies CASSLVLAGAGSYNEQFF.

Only a few counts were recorded for this clone. The genes are TRBV30 and TRBJ1-2; no definite D call. V lost 4 bases and J 8 bases, leaving 17 bases between the germline ends. This CDR3 has 13 residues. Germline assignment: CDR1 GTSNPN and CDR2 SVGIG (reference sequence). CDR3 coding DNA: TGTGCCTGGAACCCCCTTTCCGGGGTGGGCTACACCTTC. Translating it yields CAWNPLSGVGYTF.

The V call is TRBV10-1, the J call TRBJ2-2, with D tentatively TRBD2 (6 bases). The CDR3 runs to 16 residues. Trimming stripped 2 bases from V and 1 base from J, with 11 bases between. Germline V lookup: CDR1 WNHNN, CDR2 SYGVQD (reference sequence). Here the CDR3 reads CASSETGTVNTGELFF. The DNA of the CDR3 is TGCGCCAGCAGTGAGACCGGGACTGTGAACACCGGGGAGCTGTTTTTT.

The V gene is TRBV29-1, the J gene TRBJ2-3, with 7 bases identical to TRBD1. This CDR3 has 15 amino acids. The V gene's germline CDR1 is SQVTM and CDR2 ANQGSEA. V gave up 6 bases and J gave up 3 bases; unmatched junction bases: 12. CDR3 bases: TGCAGCGTCCCTTCGACAGGGCCGGAGACAGATACGCAGTATTTT. This sequence encodes CSVPSTGPETDTQYF.